The rows below give T cell receptor beta chains drawn from one sample of a study of T cell changes during pregnancy in multiple sclerosis. Assay used: immunoSEQ multiplex PCR; TCRdb lists only in-frame clones, some missing. Altogether about 69,000 clones are present, around 92% being singletons, with the ten largest covering 1.5% to 2.5%. The sample was peripheral blood, taken in the third trimester of pregnancy. The source of these receptors is a female donor in good health, enrolled as a control in a pregnancy study. Each CDR3 is given with its conserved first and last residue. D genes are given only for firm matches. Only some rows state a clone size, as once, few, many or a class for expanded clones.

abundance	v_gene	j_gene	d_gene	CDR3nt	CDR3aa
NA	TRBV5-1	TRBJ1-1	TRBD1	TGCGCCAGCAGCTTGGCCCCCTCGGACAGGAGATTATTGGGTGCTGAAGCTTTCTTT	CASSLAPSDRRLLGAEAFF
NA	TRBV9	TRBJ2-3	NA	TGTGCCAGCAGCGTACGAGGGTTCCCAGATACGCAGTATTTT	CASSVRGFPDTQYF
NA	TRBV4-1	TRBJ2-1	TRBD2	TGCGCCAGCAGCCAAGGGGGACTAGCGGGAGGGCCCTCCTACAATGAGCAGTTCTTC	CASSQGGLAGGPSYNEQFF
NA	TRBV19	TRBJ2-7	TRBD2	TGTGCCAGTAGTACCTTCGGGACTAGCGGGTCCGAGCAGTACTTC	CASSTFGTSGSEQYF
NA	TRBV30	TRBJ2-7	TRBD1	TGTGCCTGGAGTCAACCGGGGACAGGAATTTACGAGCAGTACTTC	CAWSQPGTGIYEQYF
NA	TRBV4-3	TRBJ2-1	NA	TGCGCCAGCAGCCCAACTTCCGGCGGAGGGCAGTTCTTC	CASSPTSGGGQFF
NA	TRBV5-1	TRBJ2-1	TRBD2	TGCGCCAGCAGCCTTAGCGGGGGCTACAATGAGCAGTTCTTC	CASSLSGGYNEQFF
NA	TRBV30	TRBJ2-1	TRBD2	TGTGCCTGGGAAAGCGGGACTACGTATTTCAATGAGCAGTTCTTC	CAWESGTTYFNEQFF
NA	TRBV27	TRBJ1-2	NA	TGTGCCAGCAGTTTATCCGGGGGGCCAGGGAATGGCTACACCTTC	CASSLSGGPGNGYTF
NA	TRBV7-9	TRBJ1-2	TRBD1	TGTGCCAGCAGCCCGGGACAGGTATACTATGGCTACACCTTC	CASSPGQVYYGYTF
NA	TRBV19	TRBJ2-5	TRBD1	TGTGCCAGTAGTAGAGACAGGGGGGAGACCCAGTACTTC	CASSRDRGETQYF
NA	TRBV10-3	TRBJ2-3	TRBD2	TGTGCCATCCGCCTAGCGGGAGGGCGACGGGGCACAGATACGCAGTATTTT	CAIRLAGGRRGTDTQYF
NA	TRBV10-3	TRBJ2-7	TRBD1	TGTGCCATCAGGAGGGGACAGGGGGAAGTTGGCGAGCAGTACTTC	CAIRRGQGEVGEQYF
NA	TRBV10-3	TRBJ1-5	TRBD1	TGTGCCATCGGACAGGGGGGAAGCAATCAGCCCCAGCATTTT	CAIGQGGSNQPQHF
NA	TRBV7-9	TRBJ2-3	NA	TGTGCCAGCAGTTCCCCCGTCGTTGGGGGCTCTGCAGATACGCAGTATTTT	CASSSPVVGGSADTQYF
NA	TRBV20-1	TRBJ1-4	NA	TGCAGTGCTACCCGGGGGGAAAAACTGTTTTTT	CSATRGEKLFF
NA	TRBV30	TRBJ2-4	NA	TGTGCCTGGAGCTTTGAGACAGCCCTAGCCAAAAACATTCAGTACTTC	CAWSFETALAKNIQYF
NA	TRBV10-3	TRBJ2-1	TRBD2	TGTGCCACCGGTGGGACTAGCAGCGGCAATGAGCAGTTCTTC	CATGGTSSGNEQFF
NA	TRBV18	TRBJ2-2	TRBD1	TGTGCCAGCTCACAGGGGACAGCGAACACCGGGGAGCTGTTTTTT	CASSQGTANTGELFF
once	TRBV4-2	TRBJ2-3	NA	TGTGCCAGCAGCCAAGATTGGTTAGCCGCCCGGCGCACAGATACGCAGTATTTT	CASSQDWLAARRTDTQYF
NA	TRBV2	TRBJ2-6	NA	TGTGCCAGCAGTGACACAACTGGGGCCAACGTCCTGACTTTC	CASSDTTGANVLTF
NA	TRBV7-3	TRBJ2-5	TRBD2	TGTGCCAGCAGCTTAATGAGCGGGAGGGCCGCTGAGACCCAGTACTTC	CASSLMSGRAAETQYF
NA	TRBV15	TRBJ2-5	NA	TGTGCCACCAGCAGTCGCGACGGAGGGCACCAAGAGACCCAGTACTTC	CATSSRDGGHQETQYF
NA	TRBV7-7	TRBJ2-3	NA	TGTGCTAGCAGCCGGGACTCCACAGATACGCAGTATTTT	CASSRDSTDTQYF
NA	TRBV7-2	TRBJ2-7	TRBD2	TGTGCCAGCAGCCTAAGCGGGGGTTACTCCTACGAGCAGTACTTC	CASSLSGGYSYEQYF
NA	TRBV7-2	TRBJ2-1	TRBD2	TGTGCCAGCAGCTTATGGACTAGCGGGAGTGCAGGGAATGAGCAGTTCTTC	CASSLWTSGSAGNEQFF
NA	TRBV29-1	TRBJ2-5	TRBD2	TGCAGCGTTGAAGATCTTTTGGCGGGAGCCCTACAGACCCAGTACTTC	CSVEDLLAGALQTQYF
NA	TRBV11-2	TRBJ2-7	TRBD2	TGTGCTACTGCGGGAGTAGCCGGCTACGAGCAGTACTTC	CATAGVAGYEQYF